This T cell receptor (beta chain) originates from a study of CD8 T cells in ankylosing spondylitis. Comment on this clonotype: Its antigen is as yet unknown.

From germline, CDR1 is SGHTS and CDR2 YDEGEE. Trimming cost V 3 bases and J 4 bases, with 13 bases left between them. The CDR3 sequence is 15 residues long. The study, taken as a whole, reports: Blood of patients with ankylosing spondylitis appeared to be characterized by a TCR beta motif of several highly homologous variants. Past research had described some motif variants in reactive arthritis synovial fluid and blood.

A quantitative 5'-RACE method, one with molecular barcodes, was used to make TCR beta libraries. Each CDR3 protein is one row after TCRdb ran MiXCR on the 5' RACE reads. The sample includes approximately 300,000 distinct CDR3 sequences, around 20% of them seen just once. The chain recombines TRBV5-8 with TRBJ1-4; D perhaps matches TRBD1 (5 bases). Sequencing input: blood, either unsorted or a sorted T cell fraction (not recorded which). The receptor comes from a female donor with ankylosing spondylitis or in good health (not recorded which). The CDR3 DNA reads TGTGCCAGCAGCTCGAACGGGGGAATTAATGAAAAACTGTTTTTT. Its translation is CASSSNGGINEKLFF.